This T cell receptor beta chain was identified during a study of ipilimumab plus nivolumab after autologous stem cell transplantation. About the study: Both relapsed and primary refractory DLBCL were included.

Clones were sequenced by immunoSEQ multiplex PCR, and TCRdb holds only the in-frame ones, with some missing. The sample includes 20,000 to 30,000 clones, about 82% of them seen just once. The germline gives CDR1 SGHNT, CDR2 YYREEE (reference sequence). The J segment lost 3 bases and the V segment lost 2 bases, leaving 6 bases of the junction unmatched. The CDR3 has 15 amino acids. The clonotype originates from a male donor with diffuse large B-cell lymphoma. The chain uses TRBV5-4 and TRBJ2-5, with 8 positions matching TRBD2. The specimen comprised PBMCs, sampled in a trial of ipilimumab plus nivolumab as post-transplant consolidation. CDR3 loop: CASSFVLRGEETQYF. Here the CDR3 DNA reads TGTGCCAGCAGCTTTGTGTTGCGGGGGGAAGAGACCCAGTACTTC.